The TCR beta chain described here comes from a study of blood T cell repertoires in COVID-19. For the study at large: The origin of the acute and convalescent COVID-19 samples was the United States, Italy and Spain.

Membership in each cohort depended on participant-reported clinical history. Recovered Cohort 3 donors showed two negative PCRs, clearance, or symptom resolution. Under the authors' procedure: Researchers report that nucleated cell counts were estimated from reference gene primer amplification. Libraries were prepared by immunoSEQ multiplex PCR; TCRdb keeps only in-frame clonotypes and omits some of them. V and J calls and clone size come straight from that table; D and trimming were deduced from the DNA. The repertoire holds 300,000 to 350,000 clones, with about nine tenths as singletons. Germline V gene lookup returns CDR1 LGHNA and CDR2 YNFKEQ. With 1 base removed from V and 0 bases from J, the gap between germline ends came to 19 bases. The CDR3 length is 18 residues.

The TCR originated in a woman in her late teens or twenties who had recovered from COVID-19. The sequenced sample consisted of PBMCs or T cells enriched from blood (not recorded which). V gene TRBV4-2 combines with J gene TRBJ2-7; a possible D gene is TRBD2 (7 bases). CDR3 amino acids: CASSQVPIGGGFSYEQYF. CDR3 sequence (DNA): TGTGCCAGCAGCCAAGTCCCGATTGGCGGGGGCTTCTCCTACGAGCAGTACTTC.